This T cell receptor (beta chain) was recovered during a study of T cell responses to AZD1222 COVID-19 vaccine. Broader study findings: Clonal diversity was possibly underestimated; the donors were predominantly white British and more often female. Vaccine-associated CD4 TCRs ranged over spike, dominating at 160-218 and 743-854.

This CDR3 contains 15 residues. The V and J ends lost 4 bases and 2 bases respectively, with 13 bases between them. The germline V gene encodes CDR1 SGDLS and CDR2 YYNGEE. Concerning this clone: Its antigen is as yet unknown.

TCRdb's copy holds only in-frame clones and misses some; the assay was immunoSEQ multiplex PCR. The repertoire consists of under 70,000 clones, with approximately 80% occurring once and the leading ten covering approximately 22%. This TCR was sampled from an adult in good health. This material consisted of peripheral blood, taken on day 0 of AZD1222 vaccination. This rearrangement joins TRBV9 to TRBJ1-5, with D perhaps matching TRBD1 (6 bases). The DNA of the CDR3 is TGTGCCAGCAGCCTGGGGACAACGGGCAATCAGCCCCAGCATTTT. Its protein is CASSLGTTGNQPQHF.